This T cell receptor (beta chain) was sequenced in a study of regulatory T cells in long-lasting Graves disease. Study-level background: The term persistent Graves' disease signified upward of 5 years on antithyroid drugs with positive TSH receptor antibodies.

As for time point: persistent/refractory GD, antithyroid drugs over 5 years with positive TRAb. The TCR library was made from RNA extracted from PBMCs. At least ten counts were recorded for this clonotype. Antigen unknown. General study findings and limits: Relative to new patients (under 1,000), persistent patients exhibited greater sharing of public clonotypes (around 2,800). Newly diagnosed patients had higher TCR diversity than persistent Graves' patients did.

The V and J ends lost 1 base and 1 base, in that order; junction bases with no gene match: 3. The CDR3 runs 16 residues. Germline V gene sequence: CDR1 MDHEN, CDR2 SYDVKM. Libraries of TCR beta came from iRepertoire HTBI primers plus Arm-PCR of CDR3 regions. Authors' analysis steps: Samples jointly harbored roughly 60 TRBV and 12 to 15 TRBJ segments. From the multiplex PCR reads, TCRdb called clonotypes with MiXCR, one entry per CDR3 protein. Clone size and V and J calls follow TCRdb, not the original study. The repertoire holds approximately 400,000 distinct CDR3 sequences, with around 24% as singletons.

The sequence was collected from a female donor with Graves disease. Source: peripheral blood mononuclear cells (PBMCs), taken when the disease was refractory, from a patient treated with antithyroid drugs. The rearrangement links TRBV28 to TRBJ1-3; TRBD1 matches at 8 bases. The CDR3 is CASSLSRGLSGNTIYF. The CDR3 coding sequence is TGTGCCAGCAGTTTATCCAGGGGGCTATCTGGAAACACCATATATTTT.